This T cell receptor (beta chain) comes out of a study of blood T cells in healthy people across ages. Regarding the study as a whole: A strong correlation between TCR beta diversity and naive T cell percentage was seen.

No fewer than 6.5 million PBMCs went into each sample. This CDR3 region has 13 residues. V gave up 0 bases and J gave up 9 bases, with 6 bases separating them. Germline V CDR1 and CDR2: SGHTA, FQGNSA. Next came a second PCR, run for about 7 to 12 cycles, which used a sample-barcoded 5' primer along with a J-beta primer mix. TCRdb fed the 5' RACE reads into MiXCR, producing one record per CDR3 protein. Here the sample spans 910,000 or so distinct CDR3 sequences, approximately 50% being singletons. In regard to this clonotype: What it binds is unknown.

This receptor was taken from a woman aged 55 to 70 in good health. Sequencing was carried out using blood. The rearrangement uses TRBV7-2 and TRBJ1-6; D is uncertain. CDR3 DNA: TGTGCCAGCAGCTTAGCGCCATCTTCACCCCTCCACTTT. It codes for CASSLAPSSPLHF. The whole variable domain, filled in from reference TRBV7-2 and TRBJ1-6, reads GAGVSQSPSNKVTEKGKDVELRCDPISGHTALYWYRQSLGQGLEFLIYFQGNSAPDKSGLPSDRFSAERTGGSVSTLTIQRTQQEDSAVYLCASSLAPSSPLHFGNGTRLTVT.